A selection of T cell receptor beta chains follows, all from one sample in a study of T cell repertoires in cytomegalovirus infection. These TCRs' antigens remain unknown. TCRdb redid the calling of the reads with MiXCR, one entry per CDR3 protein. The sample shows around 750,000 distinct CDR3 sequences, around a third of them seen only once. The source was cultured CD8+ T cells from PBMCs, collected from culture after CMV antigen stimulation. The receptors come from a human donor in good health (CMV status not recorded). Some clones in this sample may be carry-over from other donors' samples. The CDR3 runs from the conserved cysteine through the conserved F or W. D genes are given only for firm matches. Clone size appears in some rows only: once, few, many, or a class for an expanded clone.

clone_size	d_call	v_call	j_call	cdr3_aa	cdr3_nt
many	-	TRBV7-2	TRBJ1-6	CASSGAAAGSPLHF	TGTGCCAGCTCAGGGGCGGCTGCGGGTTCACCCCTCCACTTT
-	-	TRBV11-2	TRBJ2-3	CASSLPLEASTDTQYF	TGTGCCAGCAGCTTACCGCTGGAAGCTAGCACAGATACGCAGTATTTT
-	-	TRBV15	TRBJ2-2	CATSRVPIVNTGELFF	TGTGCCACCAGCAGAGTGCCCATCGTGAACACCGGGGAGCTGTTTTTT
-	-	TRBV20-1	TRBJ2-3	CSARSSLTDTQYF	TGCAGTGCTAGAAGTAGCCTCACAGATACGCAGTATTTT
few	TRBD1	TRBV19	TRBJ2-2	CASSTTGPGELFF	TGTGCCAGTAGTACGACAGGGCCCGGGGAGCTGTTTTTT
few	-	TRBV7-3	TRBJ2-1	CASSLTGHDGDEQFF	TGTGCCAGCAGCTTAACGGGGCACGATGGCGATGAGCAGTTCTTC
once	TRBD1	TRBV7-9	TRBJ2-1	CASNQDRVNEQFF	TGTGCCAGCAACCAGGACAGGGTGAATGAGCAGTTCTTC
-	-	TRBV12-3/TRBV12-4	TRBJ1-1	CATSGTANTEAFF	TGTGCCACCTCCGGGACGGCGAACACTGAAGCTTTCTTT
many	-	TRBV11-1	TRBJ2-3	CASSLGRRLAATDTQYF	TGTGCCAGCAGCTTAGGACGACGGCTAGCAGCCACAGATACGCAGTATTTT
many	-	TRBV7-6	TRBJ2-1	CASSLTRDSYNEQFF	TGTGCCAGCAGTCTAACGCGGGACTCCTACAATGAGCAGTTCTTC
-	-	TRBV5-5	TRBJ1-1	CASSLLQGGDTEAFF	TGTGCCAGCAGCTTGCTACAGGGTGGGGACACTGAAGCTTTCTTT
-	TRBD1	TRBV6-5	TRBJ2-7	CANSYGQGGAYEQYF	TGTGCCAACAGTTACGGACAGGGGGGTGCCTACGAGCAGTACTTC
-	-	TRBV19	TRBJ1-1	CASNKGMMLSVTEAFF	TGTGCCAGTAATAAGGGGATGATGTTGAGCGTCACTGAAGCTTTCTTT
-	-	TRBV6-1	TRBJ2-3	CASRPQTTDTQYF	TGTGCCAGCAGACCACAAACCACAGATACGCAGTATTTT
-	-	TRBV27	TRBJ1-6	CASSLIGGRSPLHF	TGTGCCAGCAGTTTGATAGGGGGGAGGTCACCCCTCCACTTT
many	-	TRBV7-8	TRBJ2-3	CASSRHPPGSTSTDTQYF	TGTGCCAGCAGCCGACACCCTCCAGGGTCTACTAGCACAGATACGCAGTATTTT
-	-	TRBV5-4	TRBJ2-3	CASSLGGDPTTDTQYF	TGTGCCAGCAGCTTAGGGGGGGACCCAACCACAGATACGCAGTATTTT
-	TRBD1	TRBV20-1	TRBJ2-4	CSARESPTGPRNIQYF	TGCAGTGCTAGAGAGTCCCCGACAGGGCCTCGGAACATTCAGTACTTC
-	-	TRBV29-1	TRBJ1-4	CSVLVSGFNEKLFF	TGCAGCGTGCTCGTATCGGGGTTTAATGAAAAACTGTTTTTT
-	TRBD1	TRBV7-6	TRBJ1-1	CASRDRGWGHTEAFF	TGTGCCAGCAGGGACAGGGGCTGGGGGCACACTGAAGCTTTCTTT
few	-	TRBV23-1	TRBJ2-5	CASSQPPGRQETQYF	TGCGCCAGCAGTCAACCGCCGGGACGCCAAGAGACCCAGTACTTC